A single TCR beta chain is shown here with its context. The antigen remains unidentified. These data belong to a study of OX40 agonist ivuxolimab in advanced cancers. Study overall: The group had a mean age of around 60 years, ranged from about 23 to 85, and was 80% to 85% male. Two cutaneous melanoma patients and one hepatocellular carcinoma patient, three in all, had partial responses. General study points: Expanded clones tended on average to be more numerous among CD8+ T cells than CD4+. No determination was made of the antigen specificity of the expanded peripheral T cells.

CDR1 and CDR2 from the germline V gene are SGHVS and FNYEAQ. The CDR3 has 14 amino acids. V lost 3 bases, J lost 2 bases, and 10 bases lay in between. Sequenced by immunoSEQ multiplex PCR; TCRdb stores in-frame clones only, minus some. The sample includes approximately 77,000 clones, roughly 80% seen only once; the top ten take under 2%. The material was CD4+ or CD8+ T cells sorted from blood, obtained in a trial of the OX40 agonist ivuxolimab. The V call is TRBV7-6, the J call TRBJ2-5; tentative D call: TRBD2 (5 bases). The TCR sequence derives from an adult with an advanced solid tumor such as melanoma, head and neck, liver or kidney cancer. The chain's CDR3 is CASSFGVLQETQYF. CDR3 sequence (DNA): TGTGCCAGCAGCTTCGGGGTACTACAAGAGACCCAGTACTTC.